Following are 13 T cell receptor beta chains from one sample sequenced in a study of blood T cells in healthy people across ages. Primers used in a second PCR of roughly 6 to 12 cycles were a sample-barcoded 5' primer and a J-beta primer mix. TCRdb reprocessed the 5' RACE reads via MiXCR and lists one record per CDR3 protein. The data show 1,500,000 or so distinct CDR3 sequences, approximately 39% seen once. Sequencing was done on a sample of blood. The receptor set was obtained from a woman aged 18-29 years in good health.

CDR3 loop: CSAVGQNTGELFF. The CDR3 DNA is TGCAGTGCTGTGGGACAGAACACCGGGGAGCTGTTTTTT. The V and J genes are TRBV20-1 and TRBJ2-2; TRBD1 is a possible D gene (6 bases). Germline V gene data show CDR1 as DFQATT and CDR2 as SNEGSKA (reference sequence). The CDR3 consists of 13 residues. V lost 5 bases and J lost 1, with 8 bases in between.

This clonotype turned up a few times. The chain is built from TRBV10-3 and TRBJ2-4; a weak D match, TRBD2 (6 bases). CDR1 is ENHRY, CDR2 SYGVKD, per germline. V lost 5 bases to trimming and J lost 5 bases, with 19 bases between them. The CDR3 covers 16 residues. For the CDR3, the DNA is TGTGCCATCAGTAGGGGACTCGGGACGACTCAAAACATTCAGTACTTC. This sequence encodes CAISRGLGTTQNIQYF.

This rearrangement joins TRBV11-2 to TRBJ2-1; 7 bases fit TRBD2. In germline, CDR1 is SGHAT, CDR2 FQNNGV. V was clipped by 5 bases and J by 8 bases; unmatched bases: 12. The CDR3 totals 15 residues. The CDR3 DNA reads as TGTGCCAGCAGCCCCCGGCTAGCGGTATTGGATGAGCAGTTCTTC. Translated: CASSPRLAVLDEQFF.

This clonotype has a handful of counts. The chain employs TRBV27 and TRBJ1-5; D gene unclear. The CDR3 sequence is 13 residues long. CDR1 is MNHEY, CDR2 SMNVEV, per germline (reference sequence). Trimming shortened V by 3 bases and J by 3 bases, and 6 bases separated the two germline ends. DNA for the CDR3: TGTGCCAGCAGTTTGGACCTCAATCAGCCCCAGCATTTT. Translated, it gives CASSLDLNQPQHF.

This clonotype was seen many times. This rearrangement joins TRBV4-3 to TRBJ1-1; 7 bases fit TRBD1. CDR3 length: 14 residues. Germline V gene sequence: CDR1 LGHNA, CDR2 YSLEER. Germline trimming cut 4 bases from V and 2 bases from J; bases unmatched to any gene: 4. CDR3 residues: CASSLRTGNTEAFF. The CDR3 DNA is TGCGCCAGCAGCCTCCGGACAGGTAACACTGAAGCTTTCTTT.

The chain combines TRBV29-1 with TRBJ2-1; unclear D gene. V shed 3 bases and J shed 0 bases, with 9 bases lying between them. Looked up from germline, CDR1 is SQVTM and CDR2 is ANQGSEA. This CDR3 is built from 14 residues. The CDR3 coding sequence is TGCAGCGTTGAGTCTCTAAGCTCCTACAATGAGCAGTTCTTC. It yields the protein CSVESLSSYNEQFF.

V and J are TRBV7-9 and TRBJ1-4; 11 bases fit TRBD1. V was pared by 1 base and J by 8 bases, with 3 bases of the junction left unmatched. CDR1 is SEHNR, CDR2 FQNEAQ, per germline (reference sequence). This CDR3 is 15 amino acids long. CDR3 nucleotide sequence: TGTGCCAGCAGCTTAGGGACAGGGGGCGGCGAAAAACTGTTTTTT. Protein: CASSLGTGGGEKLFF.

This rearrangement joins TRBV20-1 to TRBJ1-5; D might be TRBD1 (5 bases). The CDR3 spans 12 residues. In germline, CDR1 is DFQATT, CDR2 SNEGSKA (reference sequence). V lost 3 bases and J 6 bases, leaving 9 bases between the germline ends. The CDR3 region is CSASSGSQPQHF. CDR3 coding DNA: TGCAGTGCTAGTTCAGGGTCTCAGCCCCAGCATTTT.

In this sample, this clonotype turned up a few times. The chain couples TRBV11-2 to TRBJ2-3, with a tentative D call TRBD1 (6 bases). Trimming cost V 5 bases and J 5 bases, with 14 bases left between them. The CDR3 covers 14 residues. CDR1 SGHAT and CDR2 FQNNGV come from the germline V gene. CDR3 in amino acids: CASSQQGRRDTQYF. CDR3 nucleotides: TGTGCCAGCAGCCAACAGGGAAGGAGAGATACGCAGTATTTT. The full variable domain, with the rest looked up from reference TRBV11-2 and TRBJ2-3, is EAGVAQSPRYKIIEKRQSVAFWCNPISGHATLYWYQQILGQGPKLLIQFQNNGVVDDSQLPKDRFSAERLKGVDSTLKIQPAKLEDSAVYLCASSQQGRRDTQYFGPGTRLTVL.

The CDR3 DNA reads TGTGCCACCAGCAGAGCGGGCAATGAGCAGTTCTTC. Translated: CATSRAGNEQFF. The rearrangement links TRBV15 to TRBJ2-1; D is undetermined. Germline CDR1 reads LNHNV; CDR2 reads YYDKDF (reference sequence). The CDR3 runs to 12 residues. The ends were cut back, 1 base at V and 6 bases at J, with 4 bases in the middle.

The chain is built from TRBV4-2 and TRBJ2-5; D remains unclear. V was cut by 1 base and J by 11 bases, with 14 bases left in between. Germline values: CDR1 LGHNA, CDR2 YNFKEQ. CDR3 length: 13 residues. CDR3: CASSQGRNVEQYF. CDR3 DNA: TGTGCCAGCAGCCAAGGCCGGAATGTTGAGCAGTACTTC.

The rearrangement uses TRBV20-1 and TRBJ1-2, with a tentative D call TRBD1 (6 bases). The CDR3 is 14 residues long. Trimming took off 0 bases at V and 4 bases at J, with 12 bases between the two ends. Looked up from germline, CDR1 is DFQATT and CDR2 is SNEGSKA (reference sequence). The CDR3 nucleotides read TGCAGTGCTAGAGATCCCGGACAGATCTATGGCTACACCTTC. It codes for CSARDPGQIYGYTF.

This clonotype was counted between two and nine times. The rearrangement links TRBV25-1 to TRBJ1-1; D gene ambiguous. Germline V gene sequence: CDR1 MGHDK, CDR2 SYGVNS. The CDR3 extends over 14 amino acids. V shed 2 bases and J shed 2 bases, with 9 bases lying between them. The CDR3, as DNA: TGTGCCAGCAGTGAAGGTGTTTTTAACACTGAAGCTTTCTTT. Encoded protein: CASSEGVFNTEAFF.